What follows are 7 T cell receptor beta chains derived from one specimen sequenced in a study of vaccination and CD4 T cells after COVID-19. With the Oncomine TCR Beta short-read assay, DNA from cultured CD4+ T cells was sequenced. MiXCR, run by TCRdb on the PCR reads, gives a single entry per CDR3 protein. The sample comprises 10,000 or so distinct CDR3 sequences, around 49% of which are singletons, and roughly 22% rests with the top ten. Stated treatment: approximately 9-day PBMC culture with coronavirus spike peptide pools or control peptides (ViraFEST assay). These TCRs are of unknown antigen specificity. The sequenced material came from CD4+ T cells from blood, cultured in vitro. The receptors stem from a human donor who had recovered from COVID-19.

This clonotype was counted a few times. J is TRBJ2-7 and V is TRBV6-5; the D gene is possibly TRBD2 (6 bases). The CDR3 spans 14 residues. CDR1 and CDR2 (germline): MNHEY, SVGAGI. With 3 bases removed from V and 1 base from J, the gap between germline ends came to 10 bases. The DNA for the CDR3 is TGTGCCAGCAGTTATTTAGGGAGGTCCTACGAGCAGTACTTC. It encodes CASSYLGRSYEQYF.

The chain joins TRBV11-3 to TRBJ1-2, with D perhaps TRBD1 (5 bases). Germline V gives CDR1 SGHNT, CDR2 YENEEA. The CDR3 consists of 14 residues. The V end lost 4 bases, the J end lost 7 bases, and 16 bases lay between the germline ends. CDR3 protein: CASSSLGAGGGYTF. The CDR3, as DNA: TGTGCCAGCAGCTCCCTCGGTGCGGGGGGTGGCTACACCTTC.

The chain couples TRBV10-3 to TRBJ2-7; TRBD1 aligns across 7 bases. J lost 2 bases, V lost 4 bases, and 5 bases had no gene match. Germline V gene sequence: CDR1 ENHRY, CDR2 SYGVKD. The CDR3 length is 14 residues. CDR3 in DNA: TGTGCCATCAGTGCATCCGACAGGGCCTACGAGCAGTACTTC. Amino acid sequence: CAISASDRAYEQYF.

In this sample, this clonotype turned up once. The V and J genes are TRBV6-2 or TRBV6-3 and TRBJ1-1; TRBD1 matches at 8 bases. The CDR3 is 16 residues long. Germline V lookup: CDR1 MNHEY, CDR2 SVGEGT. The ends lost 5 bases at V and 5 bases at J; junction bases unmatched: 13. The CDR3, as DNA: TGTGCCAGCAGTCAGGGGGCGCGGGTTATGTTAACTGAAGCTTTCTTT. As protein: CASSQGARVMLTEAFF.

CDR3: CASSVDGNTEAFF. Here the CDR3 DNA reads TGTGCCAGCAGTGTTGATGGGAACACTGAAGCTTTCTTT. This rearrangement joins TRBV12-3 or TRBV12-4 to TRBJ1-1; unclear D gene. V was pared by 5 bases and J by 1 base, with 8 bases between. The CDR3 sequence is 13 residues long.

The CDR3 DNA sequence: TGTGCCAGCACCGCGACAGGATTGAACACTGAAGCTTTCTTT. Its translation: CASTATGLNTEAFF. The rearrangement joins TRBV7-9 to TRBJ1-1; weak D call: TRBD1 (6 bases). CDR3 length equals 14 residues. Per germline, CDR1 SEHNR and CDR2 FQNEAQ (reference sequence). The V and J ends lost 7 bases and 0 bases respectively, with 12 bases between them.

The J gene is TRBJ1-1, the V gene TRBV11-3, with TRBD1 matching over 10 bases. The V and J ends lost 5 bases and 4 bases, in that order; junction bases with no gene match: 7. In germline, CDR1 is SGHNT, CDR2 YENEEA. There are 15 residues in the CDR3. The CDR3 DNA reads TGTGCCAGCAGCCATGACAGGGGGCGCATCACTGAAGCTTTCTTT. This sequence encodes CASSHDRGRITEAFF.